What follows are 21 T cell receptor beta chains derived from one specimen sequenced in a study of technical replicates of blood from several donors. The protocol was immunoSEQ multiplex PCR, while the TCRdb copy is restricted to in-frame clones and leaves out a portion. There are over 70,000 clones in the sample; 95% occur only once, and roughly 0.35% lies in the top ten. The sample comprised T cells isolated from PBMCs. These receptors were collected from a human donor in good health.

The genes are TRBV6-1 and TRBJ1-2; no firm D call. The CDR3 covers 14 residues. V was cut by 7 bases and J by 6 bases, with 18 bases left in between. The germline gives CDR1 MNHNS, CDR2 SASEGT. The CDR3 coding sequence is TGTGCCAGCACAGATTACGGGAGGCCCAATGGCTACACCTTC. Residues: CASTDYGRPNGYTF.

The chain carries TRBV6-5 and TRBJ2-5; 8 bases are a match to TRBD2. The germline gives CDR1 MNHEY, CDR2 SVGAGI. The CDR3 length is 14 residues. The V segment lost 7 bases and the J segment 3 bases; nucleotides outside the gene matches: 7. The CDR3 nucleotides are TGTGCCAGCACCGGGAGGGAGGGGAAAGAGACCCAGTACTTC. Protein product: CASTGREGKETQYF.

This clone appeared a single time. The chain joins TRBV13 to TRBJ1-2; D is perhaps TRBD1 (6 bases). The CDR3 sequence is 18 residues long. Trimming removed 3 bases at V and 0 bases at J, with 20 bases between. Germline V CDR1 and CDR2: PRHDT, FYEKMQ (reference sequence). CDR3 protein: CASSLGRGAELANYGYTF. The CDR3 nucleotides are TGTGCCAGCAGCTTGGGCAGGGGCGCCGAGTTAGCTAACTATGGCTACACCTTC.

The V gene is TRBV30, the J gene TRBJ2-7; D possibly corresponds to TRBD1 (6 bases). V lost 4 bases and J 3 bases, leaving 13 bases between the germline ends. Germline V gives CDR1 GTSNPN, CDR2 SVGIG (reference sequence). The CDR3 length is 13 residues. CDR3 in amino acids: CAWTQGQLYEQYF. The CDR3 nucleotides are TGTGCCTGGACTCAGGGGCAGCTCTACGAGCAGTACTTC.

The V and J genes are TRBV5-1 and TRBJ2-2; D might be TRBD2 (5 bases). In germline, CDR1 is SGHRS, CDR2 YFSETQ. V lost 2 bases, J lost 6 bases, and 11 bases lay in between. The CDR3 sequence is 14 residues long. The CDR3: CASSFRGFPGELFF. CDR3 nucleotide sequence: TGCGCCAGCAGCTTTCGGGGTTTCCCCGGGGAGCTGTTTTTT.

The rearrangement joins TRBV7-9 to TRBJ2-1, with D perhaps matching TRBD2 (7 bases). V gave up 4 bases and J gave up 8 bases, with 12 bases separating them. The CDR3 consists of 13 residues. Germline CDR1 SEHNR, CDR2 FQNEAQ (reference sequence). CDR3 nucleotide sequence: TGTGCCAGCAGCTCAACAGGGAGGGATGAGCAGTTCTTC. This gives the protein CASSSTGRDEQFF.

This rearrangement joins TRBV2 to TRBJ1-4, with 8 positions matching TRBD1. The CDR3 totals 14 residues. Trimming at V came to 4 bases and at J to 8 bases, leaving 6 bases not matched to a gene. Germline V gene sequence: CDR1 SNHLY, CDR2 FYNNEI. The CDR3: CASSAQGAREKLFF. The CDR3, as DNA: TGTGCCAGCAGTGCCCAGGGGGCTAGGGAAAAACTGTTTTTT.

In this sample, this clone turned up once. This chain joins TRBV19 and TRBJ1-5; D call uncertain. This CDR3 comprises 15 residues. Trimming took off 5 bases at V and 0 bases at J, with 11 bases between the two ends. The germline V gene has CDR1 LNHDA and CDR2 SQIVND (reference sequence). The CDR3 DNA sequence: TGTGCCAGTAGTGGGTTGGGCGTTAGCAATCAGCCCCAGCATTTT. Translating it yields CASSGLGVSNQPQHF.

The V and J genes are TRBV2 and TRBJ2-1, with 9 nucleotides matching TRBD1. V gave up 4 bases and J gave up 8 bases; unmatched junction bases: 6. The CDR3 is made up of 14 amino acids. Germline lookup yields CDR1 SNHLY and CDR2 FYNNEI. The CDR3: CASSVGTGWDEQFF. The DNA of the CDR3 is TGTGCCAGCAGTGTTGGGACAGGGTGGGATGAGCAGTTCTTC. The full variable domain, its missing parts supplied by reference TRBV2 and TRBJ2-1, is EPEVTQTPSHQVTQMGQEVILRCVPISNHLYFYWYRQILGQKVEFLVSFYNNEISEKSEIFDDQFSVERPDGSNFTLKIRSTKLEDSAMYFCASSVGTGWDEQFFGPGTRLTVL.

The sample holds one count of this clone. The chain links TRBV10-3 to TRBJ1-2, with a possible D match to TRBD1 (6 bases). V lost 2 bases, J lost 3 bases, and 16 bases lay in between. This CDR3 has 16 amino acids. Germline V CDR1 and CDR2: ENHRY, SYGVKD. The CDR3 here is CAISEIPGDTYYGYTF. CDR3 sequence (DNA): TGTGCCATCAGTGAGATCCCAGGGGACACCTACTATGGCTACACCTTC.

The rearrangement links TRBV7-3 to TRBJ2-6; tentatively, D is TRBD1 (6 bases). V was shortened by 1 base and J by 0 bases, with 10 bases between the two germline ends. CDR1 and CDR2 (germline): SGHTA, FQGTGA. The CDR3 loop spans 17 amino acids. CDR3 in DNA: TGTGCCAGCAGCTTAATGCCGACAGGCTCTGGGGCCAACGTCCTGACTTTC. Its translation is CASSLMPTGSGANVLTF.

The CDR3 DNA reads TGCGCCAGCAGAAGCATTACAGGGAACGAGCAGTACTTC. The encoded protein is CASRSITGNEQYF. The chain joins TRBV5-1 to TRBJ2-7, with D possibly TRBD1 on 6 matching bases. This CDR3 has 13 amino acids. The ends were cut back, 5 bases at V and 5 bases at J, with 14 bases in the middle. Germline V lookup: CDR1 SGHRS, CDR2 YFSETQ.

V gene TRBV29-1 combines with J gene TRBJ2-1; D might be TRBD2 (6 bases). From germline, CDR1 is SQVTM and CDR2 ANQGSEA. There are 17 residues in the CDR3. V shed 5 bases and J shed 0 bases, with 20 bases lying between them. DNA for the CDR3: TGCAGCGTTCGGGCGGGGCGGCAGCGAAGCTCCTACAATGAGCAGTTCTTC. Translated: CSVRAGRQRSSYNEQFF.

The chain recombines TRBV6-1 with TRBJ1-3, with 9 bases lining up with TRBD1. Trimming took 6 bases from V and 5 from J; bases not matched to a gene: 5. Germline V gene data show CDR1 as MNHNS and CDR2 as SASEGT. CDR3 length equals 14 residues. The CDR3 is CASSTGGRRNTIYF. The CDR3 DNA reads as TGTGCCAGCAGCACAGGGGGCCGGAGAAACACCATATATTTT.

The chain joins TRBV25-1 to TRBJ2-7, with TRBD1 identical over 7 bases. Trimming cost V 6 bases and J 1 base; bases outside gene matches: 15. Germline V gives CDR1 MGHDK, CDR2 SYGVNS. The CDR3 spans 17 residues. CDR3 loop: CASRTPGIGQASYEQYF. The CDR3 nucleotides are TGTGCCAGCAGGACCCCTGGTATAGGACAGGCGTCCTACGAGCAGTACTTC.

The chain recombines TRBV18 with TRBJ2-7; 12 positions match TRBD2. Germline loops: CDR1 KGHSH, CDR2 LQKENI. After removal of 3 bases from V and 0 bases from J, the junction contained 3 bases not matched to a gene. This CDR3 is 16 amino acids long. CDR3: CASSPGTSGYSYEQYF. The DNA for the CDR3 is TGTGCCAGCTCACCTGGGACTAGCGGGTACTCCTACGAGCAGTACTTC.

The count of this clone is one. V is TRBV13 and J is TRBJ2-1, with TRBD2 matching over 10 bases. The CDR3 is 16 amino acids. Germline trimming cut 0 bases from V and 7 bases from J; bases unmatched to any gene: 6. Germline lookup yields CDR1 PRHDT and CDR2 FYEKMQ (reference sequence). CDR3 nucleotides: TGTGCCAGCAGCTTAGGGGCAGCGGGAGGGCCTAATGAGCAGTTCTTC. Protein sequence: CASSLGAAGGPNEQFF.

The chain employs TRBV28 and TRBJ1-2; D gene uncertain. CDR1 is MDHEN, CDR2 SYDVKM, per germline. CDR3 length: 13 amino acids. Trimming took off 3 bases at V and 7 bases at J, with 12 bases between the two ends. The CDR3 DNA reads as TGTGCCAGCAGTTTGGAGTGGGGAGGTGGCTACACCTTC. The encoded protein is CASSLEWGGGYTF.

The genes are TRBV9 and TRBJ2-1; 11 nucleotides match TRBD2. Germline CDR1 reads SGDLS; CDR2 reads YYNGEE. The CDR3 length is 15 residues. The trim removed 3 bases at V and 10 bases at J, leaving 9 bases unmatched. CDR3: CASSGGLAEYWEQFF. CDR3 bases: TGTGCCAGCAGCGGGGGACTAGCGGAATATTGGGAGCAGTTCTTC.

On this clone itself: This likely comes from a read error, as the CDR3 has no conserved phenylalanine or tryptophan at its end. The chain uses TRBV4-1 and TRBJ2-7; D perhaps matches TRBD1 (6 bases). This CDR3 is 14 amino acids long. Trimming removed 5 bases from V and 2 bases from J, with 13 bases in between. Germline V gene data show CDR1 as MGHRA and CDR2 as YSYEKL. The CDR3 nucleotides read TGCGCCAGCAGCAGGACAGCCGCGACCTACGAGCAGTACCTC. Translated, it gives CASSRTAATYEQYL.

The genes are TRBV28 and TRBJ1-4; D not certain. CDR3 length equals 15 residues. Between the trimmed V and J ends, which lost 8 bases and 0 bases, there was a span of 13 bases. Germline assignment: CDR1 MDHEN and CDR2 SYDVKM. This chain's CDR3 is CASGGSFATNEKLFF. The CDR3 nucleotides read TGTGCCAGCGGCGGGAGCTTTGCAACTAATGAAAAACTGTTTTTT.